This record covers a single T cell receptor (beta chain). Its target is not known. These data come from a study of CD8 T cells in Susac syndrome. Study overall: When blood was drawn, patients with Susac syndrome were on intravenous immunoglobulin alone, on corticosteroids, or therapy-naive.

An amount of RNA that ranged from roughly 0.5 to 1 ug was reverse transcribed with random hexamers. An immunoSEQ multiplex PCR generated amplified TCR beta CDR3 products spanning 54 Vbeta and 13 Jbeta. TCRdb passed the immunoSEQ multiplex PCR reads through MiXCR, listing each CDR3 protein once. The top ten clones hold about 0.29% of a sample with 100,000 or so distinct CDR3 sequences, around 94% of them seen once. This CDR3 is built from 13 residues. V dropped 10 bases and J dropped 12 bases, with 23 bases sitting between them. Per the germline V gene, CDR1 is SGHTA and CDR2 is FQGNSA. General observations from the study: Clonal expansion was not observed in the Susac syndrome CD4+ T cell repertoires.

The sample was CD4+ T cells from PBMCs. The TCR sequence derives from a human donor with Susac syndrome. V usage is TRBV7-2 and J usage is TRBJ2-3, with D maybe TRBD2 (5 bases). The CDR3, as DNA: TGTGCCACCCCGGGCGGGCTCCTGAACCAACAGTATTTT. Translated, it gives CATPGGLLNQQYF.